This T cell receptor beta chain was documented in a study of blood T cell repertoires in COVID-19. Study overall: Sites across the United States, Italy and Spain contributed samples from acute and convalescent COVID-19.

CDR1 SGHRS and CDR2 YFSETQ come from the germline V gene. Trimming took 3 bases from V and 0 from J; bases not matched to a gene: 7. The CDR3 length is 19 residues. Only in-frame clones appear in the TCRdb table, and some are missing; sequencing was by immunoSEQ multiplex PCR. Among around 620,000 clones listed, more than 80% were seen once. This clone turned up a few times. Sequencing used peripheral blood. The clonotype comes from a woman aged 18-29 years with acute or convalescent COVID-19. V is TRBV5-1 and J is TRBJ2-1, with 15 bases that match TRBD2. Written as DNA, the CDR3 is TGCGCCAGCAGCTCCCCCGGGACTAGCGGGAGGAGCTCCTACAATGAGCAGTTCTTC. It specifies CASSSPGTSGRSSYNEQFF.